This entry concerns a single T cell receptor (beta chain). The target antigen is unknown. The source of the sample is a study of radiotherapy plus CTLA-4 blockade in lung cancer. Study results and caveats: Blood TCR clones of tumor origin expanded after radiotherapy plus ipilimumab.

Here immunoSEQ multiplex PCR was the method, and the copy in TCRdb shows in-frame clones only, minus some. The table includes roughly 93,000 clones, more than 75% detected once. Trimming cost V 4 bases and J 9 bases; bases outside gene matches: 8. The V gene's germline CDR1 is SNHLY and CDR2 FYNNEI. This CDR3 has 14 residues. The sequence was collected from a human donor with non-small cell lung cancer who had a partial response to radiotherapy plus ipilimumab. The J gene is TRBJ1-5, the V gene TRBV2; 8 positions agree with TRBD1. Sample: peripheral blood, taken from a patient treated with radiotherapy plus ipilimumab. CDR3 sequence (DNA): TGTGCCAGCAGTGGACACAGGGGGGGAAGGCCCCAGCATTTT. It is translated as CASSGHRGGRPQHF. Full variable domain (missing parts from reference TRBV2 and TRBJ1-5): EPEVTQTPSHQVTQMGQEVILRCVPISNHLYFYWYRQILGQKVEFLVSFYNNEISEKSEIFDDQFSVERPDGSNFTLKIRSTKLEDSAMYFCASSGHRGGRPQHFGDGTRLSIL.